These 21 T cell receptor beta chains were sequenced from one sample in a study of T cell responses to AZD1222 COVID-19 vaccine. Clones were read by immunoSEQ multiplex PCR, and TCRdb kept only the in-frame ones, dropping some. This sample carries 120,000 to 150,000 clones, 88% of them seen once, and the ten largest clones take approximately 3.1%. The sequencing used peripheral blood, collected on day 0 of MenACWY control vaccination. The receptors here all came from an adult in good health.

V gene TRBV5-1 combines with J gene TRBJ2-5; TRBD1 matches 7 bases. V trimming: 4 bases; J trimming: 6 bases; junction bases outside the gene matches: 12. Germline values: CDR1 SGHRS, CDR2 YFSETQ. The CDR3 covers 15 residues. This CDR3 reads CASSAPDRDGKTQYF. CDR3 nucleotide sequence: TGCGCCAGCAGCGCCCCCGACAGGGATGGAAAGACCCAGTACTTC.

The V call is TRBV20-1, the J call TRBJ1-2; D call uncertain. V lost 3 bases, J lost 7 bases, and 15 bases lay in between. CDR1 is DFQATT and CDR2 is SNEGSKA in the germline V gene (reference sequence). The CDR3 contains 13 residues. The CDR3 spells CSASPQASGGYTF. The CDR3 DNA sequence: TGCAGTGCTAGTCCGCAGGCGTCTGGTGGCTACACCTTC.

This sequence joins TRBV7-2 and TRBJ2-2, with a weak D call TRBD1 (6 bases). CDR3 length equals 13 residues. V was trimmed by 7 bases and J by 6 bases, leaving 12 bases between them. Germline-derived CDR1 and CDR2 are SGHTA and FQGNSA. The CDR3 DNA sequence: TGTGCCAGCACTCAACCAGGGGCCGGGGAGCTGTTTTTT. It specifies CASTQPGAGELFF. Based on the CDR3 plus reference TRBV7-2 and TRBJ2-2, the full variable domain is GAGVSQSPSNKVTEKGKDVELRCDPISGHTALYWYRQSLGQGLEFLIYFQGNSAPDKSGLPSDRFSAERTGGSVSTLTIQRTQQEDSAVYLCASTQPGAGELFFGEGSRLTVL.

The gene calls are TRBV7-8 and TRBJ1-5; no firm D call. The CDR3 runs 15 residues. Trimming removed 2 bases at V and 2 bases at J, with 10 bases between. Germline V gene sequence: CDR1 SGHVS, CDR2 FQNEAQ. CDR3 coding DNA: TGTGCCAGCAGCTTATATGACGGAGGCAATCAGCCCCAGCATTTT. The encoded protein is CASSLYDGGNQPQHF.

The genes are TRBV19 and TRBJ1-3; D perhaps matches TRBD1 (6 bases). Trimming cost V 5 bases and J 2 bases, with 10 bases left between them. This CDR3 is built from 14 residues. Germline loops: CDR1 LNHDA, CDR2 SQIVND (reference sequence). This CDR3 is CASSVRGTGNTIYF. CDR3 nucleotide sequence: TGTGCCAGTAGTGTCAGGGGTACTGGAAACACCATATATTTT.

This clone was counted once. The V gene is TRBV7-3, the J gene TRBJ1-2; TRBD1 agrees at 7 bases. The CDR3 loop spans 14 amino acids. The germline CDR1 and CDR2 sequences are SGHTA and FQGTGA. V gave up 5 bases and J gave up 8 bases; unmatched junction bases: 11. The CDR3 loop reads CASSPAPGTVGYTF. For the CDR3, the DNA is TGTGCCAGCAGCCCCGCCCCGGGGACAGTCGGCTACACCTTC.

The V gene is TRBV10-1, the J gene TRBJ1-2, with D maybe TRBD1 (5 bases). Germline CDR1 is WNHNN and CDR2 is SYGVQD (reference sequence). V was pared by 9 bases and J by 2 bases, with 16 bases between. This CDR3 contains 14 residues. The DNA of the CDR3 is TGCGCCAGGTCAAACGGGGGAGAGAACTATGGCTACACCTTC. It specifies CARSNGGENYGYTF.

Turning to this clone: Different DNA sequences within this sample yield the same CDR3. The V gene is TRBV7-2, the J gene TRBJ1-2; the D is unclear. Per germline, CDR1 SGHTA and CDR2 FQGNSA. The CDR3 extends over 15 amino acids. Trimming cost V 0 bases and J 2 bases, with 10 bases left between them. The DNA of the CDR3 is TGTGCCAGCAGCTTAGCGCTCGGGGTGAACTATGGCTACACCTTC. Translating it yields CASSLALGVNYGYTF.

The chain has TRBV7-9 and TRBJ2-7, with TRBD2 matching 7 bases. CDR1 and CDR2 (germline): SEHNR, FQNEAQ (reference sequence). This CDR3 is built from 11 residues. The V segment lost 4 bases and the J segment 12 bases; nucleotides outside the gene matches: 6. CDR3 coding DNA: TGTGCCAGCAGCTCGGGACTAACGGGGTACTTC. Protein: CASSSGLTGYF.

This rearrangement joins TRBV6-4 to TRBJ2-7, with 9 positions matching TRBD2. Germline V gives CDR1 MRHNA, CDR2 SNTAGT. The J segment lost 1 base and the V segment lost 6 bases, leaving 4 bases of the junction unmatched. The CDR3 spans 14 residues. CDR3 DNA sequence: TGTGCCAGCAGGGTAGCGGGAGCGTCCTACGAGCAGTACTTC. The encoded protein is CASRVAGASYEQYF.

V is TRBV2 and J is TRBJ1-1, with 8 bases aligning to TRBD1. Germline assignment: CDR1 SNHLY and CDR2 FYNNEI. V shed 5 bases, J shed 4 bases, and the junction held 3 bases outside the gene matches. CDR3 length: 13 amino acids. This CDR3 is CASSQGAITEAFF. The CDR3 nucleotides read TGTGCCAGCAGTCAGGGGGCAATCACTGAAGCTTTCTTT. The variable domain in full, with the rest retrieved from reference TRBV2 and TRBJ1-1, is EPEVTQTPSHQVTQMGQEVILRCVPISNHLYFYWYRQILGQKVEFLVSFYNNEISEKSEIFDDQFSVERPDGSNFTLKIRSTKLEDSAMYFCASSQGAITEAFFGQGTRLTVV.

This clone was picked up one time. V gene TRBV7-2 combines with J gene TRBJ2-7; D gene ambiguous. The CDR3 extends over 15 amino acids. V lost 6 bases, J lost 1 base, and 16 bases lay in between. Germline CDR1 reads SGHTA; CDR2 reads FQGNSA. CDR3 sequence reads: CASRQEIHSSYEQYF. For the CDR3, the DNA is TGTGCCAGCAGGCAGGAGATCCACTCTTCCTACGAGCAGTACTTC.

The rearrangement joins TRBV27 to TRBJ1-1; D not certain. Germline V gives CDR1 MNHEY, CDR2 SMNVEV (reference sequence). Between the trimmed V and J ends, which lost 7 bases and 3 bases, there was a span of 18 bases. This CDR3 region has 15 residues. Here the CDR3 reads CASNPVTGLYTEAFF. In DNA, the CDR3 is TGTGCCAGCAATCCGGTAACTGGGTTGTACACTGAAGCTTTCTTT.

A remark on this clone: At one end, the junction sequence differs from germline, possibly due to a read error. V gene TRBV15 combines with J gene TRBJ1-5; D is possibly TRBD1 (5 bases). This CDR3 has 14 residues. In germline, CDR1 is LNHNV, CDR2 YYDKDF (reference sequence). The CDR3 protein is CATRRDRSVGAQHF. The CDR3, as DNA: TGTGCCACCAGGAGAGACCGATCGGTGGGGGCCCAGCATTTT.

The CDR3 loop reads CATLRDRVTPEQFF. The CDR3 DNA follows: TGTGCCACCTTGAGGGACAGGGTCACCCCTGAGCAGTTCTTC. The V and J genes are TRBV18 and TRBJ2-1, with TRBD1 identical over 9 bases. CDR1 and CDR2 from the germline V gene are KGHSH and LQKENI. The CDR3 runs 14 residues. V was pared by 10 bases and J by 9 bases, with 13 bases of the junction left unmatched.

V is TRBV2 and J is TRBJ1-5; D gene ambiguous. The CDR3 has 15 residues. CDR1 is SNHLY, CDR2 FYNNEI, per germline. The germline V and J ends were trimmed by 3 bases and 2 bases, with 11 bases remaining between them. CDR3 in amino acids: CASSDPVEGNQPQHF. The CDR3 nucleotides read TGTGCCAGCAGTGACCCAGTAGAGGGCAATCAGCCCCAGCATTTT.

V is TRBV7-2 and J is TRBJ1-1; D remains ambiguous. The V and J ends lost 1 base and 3 bases respectively, with 9 bases between them. The V gene's germline CDR1 is SGHTA and CDR2 FQGNSA. The CDR3 is made up of 14 amino acids. This chain's CDR3 is CASSLEGSYTEAFF. Written as DNA, the CDR3 is TGTGCCAGCAGCTTAGAGGGCAGTTACACTGAAGCTTTCTTT. Full variable domain (remainder filled in from reference TRBV7-2 and TRBJ1-1): GAGVSQSPSNKVTEKGKDVELRCDPISGHTALYWYRQSLGQGLEFLIYFQGNSAPDKSGLPSDRFSAERTGGSVSTLTIQRTQQEDSAVYLCASSLEGSYTEAFFGQGTRLTVV.

The CDR3 spells CSARGGYEQYF. CDR3 DNA: TGCAGTGCTAGAGGAGGCTACGAGCAGTACTTC. The chain uses TRBV20-1 and TRBJ2-7, with D uncertain. Germline V lookup: CDR1 DFQATT, CDR2 SNEGSKA (reference sequence). V gave up 1 base and J gave up 3 bases, with 4 bases separating them. The CDR3 totals 11 residues.

The chain employs TRBV7-9 and TRBJ1-5; tentatively, D is TRBD1 (6 bases). V was trimmed by 8 bases and J by 2 bases, leaving 10 bases between them. Germline V CDR1 and CDR2: SEHNR, FQNEAQ (reference sequence). The CDR3 is 13 amino acids. The DNA for the CDR3 is TGTGCCAGCGAAGGGGGGGGCAATCAGCCCCAGCATTTT. Its protein is CASEGGGNQPQHF.

This chain connects TRBV7-9 to TRBJ2-1; tentatively, D is TRBD2 (7 bases). Germline V gene data show CDR1 as SEHNR and CDR2 as FQNEAQ (reference sequence). The CDR3 has 15 amino acids. V lost 2 bases and J 6 bases, leaving 14 bases between the germline ends. CDR3 sequence: CASSLRGGEANEQFF. The CDR3 coding sequence is TGTGCCAGCAGCTTAAGGGGGGGAGAGGCCAATGAGCAGTTCTTC.

The rearrangement uses TRBV5-1 and TRBJ2-7, with D possibly TRBD2 on 7 matching bases. Germline V gives CDR1 SGHRS, CDR2 YFSETQ. CDR3 length: 16 residues. V gave up 0 bases and J gave up 2 bases, with 15 bases separating them. CDR3 protein: CASSLGVGGRPYEQYF. The CDR3 DNA reads TGCGCCAGCAGCTTGGGGGTCGGGGGGCGCCCCTACGAGCAGTACTTC. Combining the CDR3 with reference TRBV5-1 and TRBJ2-7 gives the whole variable domain KAGVTQTPRYLIKTRGQQVTLSCSPISGHRSVSWYQQTPGQGLQFLFEYFSETQRNKGNFPGRFSGRQFSNSRSEMNVSTLELGDSALYLCASSLGVGGRPYEQYFGPGTRLTVT.